Shown below are 30 T cell receptor beta chains from a single sample sequenced in a study of CD8 T cell repertoires and HIV-1 epitope variants. The data were produced by immunoSEQ multiplex PCR, yet TCRdb's version contains in-frame clones alone and is incomplete. The data contain 5,100 or so clones, just over 65% of them singletons. No cognate antigen is known for these TCRs. Sequencing was performed on cultured CD8+ T cells derived from PBMCs. Receptors were obtained from a male donor with HIV.

This rearrangement joins TRBV11-1 to TRBJ2-7, with 7 bases matching TRBD1. The CDR3 runs to 14 residues. V lost 3 bases to trimming and J lost 1 base; unmatched junction nucleotides: 3. Germline V gene lookup returns CDR1 SGHAT and CDR2 FQDESV (reference sequence). CDR3 nucleotides: TGTGCCAGCAGCTTCGCGACAGGGTCCTACGAGCAGTACTTC. It codes for CASSFATGSYEQYF.

V is TRBV5-6 and J is TRBJ2-5; 9 bases agree with TRBD1. V dropped 2 bases and J dropped 4; count of bases not matched to a gene: 12. CDR1 and CDR2 (germline): SGHDT, YYEEEE. This CDR3 contains 17 residues. The CDR3 sequence: CASSFRGQGGGGETQYF. In DNA, the CDR3 is TGTGCCAGCAGCTTTAGGGGACAGGGAGGGGGAGGAGAGACCCAGTACTTC.

The rearrangement links TRBV21-1 to TRBJ2-7; the table gives TRBD2 as D, unverified against the DNA. TRBV21-1 constitutes a pseudogene. The CDR3 spans 11 residues. The CDR3 nucleotides read TGTGCCAGCAGCAAAGAGGAGGAGCAGTACTTC. It yields the protein CASSKEEEQYF.

The CDR3 coding sequence is TGCGCCAGCAGCGGAGGATTACAACAGGGGGTCCCTGAAGCTTTCTTT. Translated, it gives CASSGGLQQGVPEAFF. The J gene is TRBJ1-1, the V gene TRBV4-3, with 8 bases matching TRBD1. There are 16 residues in the CDR3. With V trimmed by 5 bases and J by 6 bases, 14 bases remained unmatched. Germline-derived CDR1 and CDR2 are LGHNA and YSLEER.

The V and J genes are TRBV19 and TRBJ1-1; 8 nucleotides align to TRBD1. Germline CDR1 is LNHDA and CDR2 is SQIVND (reference sequence). CDR3 length: 14 amino acids. V dropped 6 bases and J dropped 1; count of bases not matched to a gene: 4. The CDR3 nucleotides are TGTGCCAGTAGGACAGGGGTGCGGAACACTGAAGCTTTCTTT. This translates into CASRTGVRNTEAFF.

The CDR3 is CASRRQGASYYEQYF. In nucleotides, the CDR3 is TGTGCCAGCAGGAGACAGGGGGCTTCTTACTACGAGCAGTACTTC. The chain employs TRBV11-1 and TRBJ2-7; 10 positions agree with TRBD1. The CDR3 has 15 residues. From germline, CDR1 is SGHAT and CDR2 FQDESV (reference sequence). V dropped 6 bases and J dropped 3; count of bases not matched to a gene: 8.

This clone was observed a single time. This sequence joins TRBV6-4 and TRBJ2-1; TRBD1 might be the D (6 bases). Germline V CDR1 and CDR2: MRHNA, SNTAGT. The germline V and J ends were trimmed by 2 bases and 7 bases, with 9 bases remaining between them. This CDR3 region has 13 residues. The chain's CDR3 is CASSDGQPNEQFF. CDR3 sequence (DNA): TGTGCCAGCAGTGACGGACAGCCAAATGAGCAGTTCTTC.

The rearrangement joins TRBV11-2 to TRBJ2-5; D remains ambiguous. Germline V gene sequence: CDR1 SGHAT, CDR2 FQNNGV. The V end lost 5 bases, the J end lost 2 bases, and 12 bases lay between the germline ends. The CDR3 extends over 14 amino acids. This CDR3 reads CASSQRTHQETQYF. The CDR3 region has the DNA TGTGCCAGCAGCCAGAGGACGCATCAAGAGACCCAGTACTTC.

This chain uses TRBV7-9 with TRBJ2-6; D ambiguous. There are 18 residues in the CDR3. V lost 5 bases and J lost 5, with 22 bases in between. CDR1 and CDR2 (germline): SEHNR, FQNEAQ (reference sequence). The CDR3 is CASSRPGYQQSRANVLTF. The CDR3 bases are TGTGCCAGCAGCCGTCCTGGATACCAACAAAGTCGGGCCAACGTCCTGACTTTC.

This clone was seen a handful of times. The chain is built from TRBV18 and TRBJ2-1; no definite D call. The CDR3 is 11 amino acids. Trimming removed 6 bases at V and 9 bases at J, with 9 bases between. Germline assignment: CDR1 KGHSH and CDR2 LQKENI. The CDR3 is CASSPSTEQFF. DNA for the CDR3: TGTGCCAGCTCTCCATCTACTGAGCAGTTCTTC.

V is TRBV4-3 and J is TRBJ2-7, with TRBD1 identical over 10 bases. V was clipped by 4 bases and J by 5 bases; unmatched bases: 5. This CDR3 spans 14 amino acids. Germline lookup yields CDR1 LGHNA and CDR2 YSLEER. The CDR3: CASSPKGQGDEQYF. The CDR3 DNA follows: TGCGCCAGCAGCCCAAAAGGACAGGGGGACGAGCAGTACTTC.

The chain joins TRBV28 to TRBJ2-7, with 10 bases fitting TRBD2. The CDR3 spans 19 residues. Germline lookup yields CDR1 MDHEN and CDR2 SYDVKM. J gave up 0 bases and V 6 bases, and 17 bases lay outside the gene matches. The CDR3 sequence: CASSLTVRMGTSDSYEQYF. The CDR3 nucleotides read TGTGCCAGCAGCCTAACCGTTCGTATGGGGACTAGCGACTCCTACGAGCAGTACTTC.

The V gene is TRBV28, the J gene TRBJ2-7; D is possibly TRBD1 (6 bases). In germline, CDR1 is MDHEN, CDR2 SYDVKM. Trimming took 1 base from V and 0 from J, leaving 13 bases between them. The CDR3 is 16 residues long. The CDR3: CASSLSQGTLSYEQYF. In DNA form, the CDR3 reads TGTGCCAGCAGTTTATCACAGGGAACCCTCTCCTACGAGCAGTACTTC.

This chain joins TRBV28 and TRBJ2-1; 7 nucleotides align to TRBD2. V dropped 3 bases and J dropped 9; count of bases not matched to a gene: 14. CDR1 and CDR2 (germline): MDHEN, SYDVKM. The CDR3 extends over 16 amino acids. The DNA for the CDR3 is TGTGCCAGCAGTTTGCTGGGGGAGGGTATCTATCTTGAGCAGTTCTTC. Its protein is CASSLLGEGIYLEQFF.

The V gene is TRBV2, the J gene TRBJ2-5; D is ambiguous. The DNA end is a closer match to TRBJ2-7, so the J assignment may be wrong. The length of the CDR3 is 14 residues. Germline values: CDR1 SNHLY, CDR2 FYNNEI. In DNA, the CDR3 is TGTGCCAGCAGTGAAGCTCCCGCGGCGTACGAGCAGTACTTC. It specifies CASSEAPAAYEQYF.

This clone has just a few counts. V gene TRBV5-1 combines with J gene TRBJ2-1; the D gene could be TRBD1 or TRBD2 (5 bases each). The germline V gene has CDR1 SGHRS and CDR2 YFSETQ. With 0 bases removed from V and 8 bases from J, the gap between germline ends came to 6 bases. The CDR3 sequence is 12 residues long. The CDR3 nucleotides read TGCGCCAGCAGCTTGGGAGGGGATGAGCAGTTCTTC. It yields the protein CASSLGGDEQFF.

The chain combines TRBV27 with TRBJ2-5; D uncertain. This CDR3 has 13 residues. In germline, CDR1 is MNHEY, CDR2 SMNVEV (reference sequence). V gave up 6 bases and J gave up 5 bases, with 13 bases separating them. CDR3 sequence reads: CASRTSGFETQYF. In DNA, the CDR3 is TGTGCCAGCAGAACCTCCGGGTTCGAGACCCAGTACTTC.

In its sample, this clone was seen a few times. This rearrangement joins TRBV9 to TRBJ2-7, with 8 bases fitting TRBD1. Germline CDR1 reads SGDLS; CDR2 reads YYNGEE. V was pared by 4 bases and J by 5 bases, with 5 bases of the junction left unmatched. The CDR3 extends over 13 amino acids. CDR3 region: CASSSTGVHEQYF. The DNA of the CDR3 is TGTGCCAGCAGCTCGACAGGGGTGCACGAGCAGTACTTC.

V is TRBV7-9 and J is TRBJ1-2; D is unresolved. V dropped 1 base and J dropped 0 bases, with 9 bases sitting between them. This CDR3 comprises 15 residues. CDR1 SEHNR and CDR2 FQNEAQ come from the germline V gene (reference sequence). The CDR3: CASSLGVGANYGYTF. In DNA form, the CDR3 reads TGTGCCAGCAGCTTAGGAGTAGGAGCTAACTATGGCTACACCTTC.

This chain joins TRBV28 and TRBJ1-2; 9 bases match TRBD1. J gave up 8 bases and V 8 bases, and 6 bases lay outside the gene matches. Germline loops: CDR1 MDHEN, CDR2 SYDVKM. This CDR3 region has 12 residues. This CDR3 reads CASEDRGGGYTF. Here the CDR3 DNA reads TGTGCCAGCGAGGACAGGGGAGGAGGCTACACCTTC.

This clone has a single count. The rearrangement joins TRBV30 to TRBJ1-1; TRBD1 matches at 10 bases. Germline values: CDR1 GTSNPN, CDR2 SVGIG (reference sequence). This CDR3 is 14 amino acids long. The J segment lost 11 bases and the V segment lost 2 bases, leaving 11 bases of the junction unmatched. The CDR3 nucleotides read TGTGCCTGGAGTTTCCGGGACAGGGGCCAAGAGGCTTTCTTT. Amino acid sequence: CAWSFRDRGQEAFF.

The J gene is TRBJ1-3, the V gene TRBV30; a possible D gene is TRBD1 (5 bases). There are 13 residues in the CDR3. The germline gives CDR1 GTSNPN, CDR2 SVGIG (reference sequence). V was clipped by 7 bases and J by 3 bases, with 13 bases between them. Here the CDR3 reads CASTRGYGNTIYF. CDR3 nucleotide sequence: TGTGCCTCCACTAGGGGCTATGGAAACACCATATATTTT.

By share, this clone ranks as medium-sized. The chain joins TRBV6-4 to TRBJ1-6; D is unresolved. Trimming left V 2 bases short and J 5 bases short, with 4 bases between. There are 13 residues in the CDR3. In germline, CDR1 is MRHNA, CDR2 SNTAGT. Written as DNA, the CDR3 is TGTGCCAGCAGTGACGGAGATAATTCACCCCTCCACTTT. Encoded protein: CASSDGDNSPLHF.

The V gene is TRBV6-1, the J gene TRBJ2-1, with D maybe TRBD2 (6 bases). CDR3 size: 13 residues. Trimming removed 7 bases from V and 7 bases from J, with 14 bases in between. Germline CDR1 reads MNHNS; CDR2 reads SASEGT. CDR3 DNA sequence: TGTGCCAGCACTGAGGGGACTTGGAATGAGCAGTTCTTC. This encodes CASTEGTWNEQFF.

This clone occurred a few times. The rearrangement uses TRBV10-3 and TRBJ2-7, with D hard to call. Between the trimmed V and J ends, which lost 0 bases and 5 bases, there was a span of 8 bases. The germline CDR1 and CDR2 sequences are ENHRY and SYGVKD. The length of the CDR3 is 13 residues. CDR3 in DNA: TGTGCCATCAGTGAGTCCGTTGGGGACGAGCAGTACTTC. Amino acids: CAISESVGDEQYF.

The chain's CDR3 is CASIEGGAANTEAFF. The CDR3 DNA follows: TGTGCCAGCATCGAGGGGGGGGCGGCGAACACTGAAGCTTTCTTT. The chain employs TRBV6-5 and TRBJ1-1; possible D gene TRBD1, 6 bases. Between the trimmed V and J ends, which lost 7 bases and 1 base, there was a span of 16 bases. CDR1 is MNHEY, CDR2 SVGAGI, per germline. CDR3 length: 15 residues.

This clone has more than one count but fewer than ten. This rearrangement joins TRBV6-6 to TRBJ2-7; TRBD1 agrees at 7 bases. Per germline, CDR1 MNHNY and CDR2 SVGAGI (reference sequence). The CDR3 length is 15 residues. The V gene end was trimmed by 6 bases and the J gene end by 5 bases; junction bases not matched to a gene: 13. This CDR3 is CASSPGTVSGNEQYF. For the CDR3, the DNA is TGTGCCAGCAGCCCCGGGACAGTGTCGGGGAACGAGCAGTACTTC.

The rearrangement uses TRBV6-1 and TRBJ2-7; possibly TRBD2 for D (5 bases). Trimming removed 0 bases from V and 0 bases from J, with 12 bases in between. The CDR3 contains 16 residues. CDR1 MNHNS and CDR2 SASEGT come from the germline V gene. CDR3 sequence reads: CASSEAQRQSSYEQYF. The CDR3 region has the DNA TGTGCCAGCAGTGAAGCCCAGCGGCAGAGCTCCTACGAGCAGTACTTC.

This clone was seen only a few times. The genes are TRBV4-2 and TRBJ2-1, with 10 bases aligning to TRBD2. Germline V gene sequence: CDR1 LGHNA, CDR2 YNFKEQ. This CDR3 comprises 18 residues. V shed 0 bases, J shed 6 bases, and the junction held 11 bases outside the gene matches. The CDR3 sequence: CASSQEGPDTSGANEQFF. CDR3 DNA sequence: TGTGCCAGCAGCCAAGAGGGGCCAGACACTAGCGGGGCCAATGAGCAGTTCTTC.

This chain links TRBV28 with TRBJ2-3; no definite D call. The CDR3 contains 12 residues. V was pared by 5 bases and J by 5 bases, with 8 bases between. Germline V lookup: CDR1 MDHEN, CDR2 SYDVKM. The CDR3, as DNA: TGTGCCAGCAGTCAGACTGTAGATACGCAGTATTTT. Encoded protein: CASSQTVDTQYF.